This T cell receptor (beta chain) appears in the sequencing data of a study of beta chain features in type 1 diabetes. Study outcomes and limitations: Significant though moderate, a shortening of TCRB CDR3s appeared in all four CD4+ subsets of Type 1 diabetes patients. For cells with high TCR expression, cDNA sequencing could yield over-representation.

With regard to this clone: Its specificity is unknown.

This CDR3 is 13 amino acids long. Germline-derived CDR1 and CDR2 are MNHEY and SMNVEV (reference sequence). Trimming cost V 5 bases and J 4 bases, with 6 bases left between them. Since all of the isolated RNA was reverse transcribed, expressed TCRB transcripts were what got sequenced. The method was immunoSEQ multiplex PCR; TCRdb's version includes in-frame clones alone and lacks a portion of them. The repertoire has some 370,000 clones, about 10% of them found once; the top ten carry about 0.64%. This clonotype was sampled from a man between 25 and 39 years old with type 1 diabetes. The chain combines TRBV27 with TRBJ2-6, with D unresolved. Sequencing input: central memory CD4+ T cells from blood. CDR3 in DNA: TGTGCCAGCAGTCGCCTGGGGGCCAACGTCCTGACTTTC. Translating gives CASSRLGANVLTF.